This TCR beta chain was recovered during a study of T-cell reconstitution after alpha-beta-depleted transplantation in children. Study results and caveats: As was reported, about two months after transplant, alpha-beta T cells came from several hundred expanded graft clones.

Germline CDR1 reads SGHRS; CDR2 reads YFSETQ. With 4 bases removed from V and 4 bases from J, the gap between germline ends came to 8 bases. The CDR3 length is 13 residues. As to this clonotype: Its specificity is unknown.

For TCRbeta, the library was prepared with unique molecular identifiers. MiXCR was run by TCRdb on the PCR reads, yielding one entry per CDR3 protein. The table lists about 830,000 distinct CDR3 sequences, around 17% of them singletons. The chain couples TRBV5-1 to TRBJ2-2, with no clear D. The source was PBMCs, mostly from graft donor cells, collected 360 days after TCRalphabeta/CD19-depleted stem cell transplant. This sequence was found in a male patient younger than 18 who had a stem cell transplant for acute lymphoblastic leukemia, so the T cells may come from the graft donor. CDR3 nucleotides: TGCGCCAGCAGCCTGCTGCTCACCGGGGAGCTGTTTTTT. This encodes CASSLLLTGELFF. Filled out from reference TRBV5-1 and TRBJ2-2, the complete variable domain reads KAGVTQTPRYLIKTRGQQVTLSCSPISGHRSVSWYQQTPGQGLQFLFEYFSETQRNKGNFPGRFSGRQFSNSRSEMNVSTLELGDSALYLCASSLLLTGELFFGEGSRLTVL.